This T cell receptor beta chain stems from a study of blood T cell repertoires in COVID-19. At the level of the study: The United States, Italy and Spain were the sources of the acute and convalescent COVID-19 samples. T cells, B-cell-depleted T cells, or PBMCs provided the cDNA or gDNA that served as material.

Data came from immunoSEQ multiplex PCR; TCRdb stores just in-frame clones and leaves some out. The sample yields over 55,000 clones, 85% to 90% seen once. Germline CDR1 is LGHDT and CDR2 is YNNKEL (reference sequence). V lost 0 bases to trimming and J lost 1 base; unmatched junction nucleotides: 6. The length of the CDR3 is 17 residues. The chain couples TRBV3-1 (or the pseudogene TRBV3-2) to TRBJ2-5; 9 positions agree with TRBD2. The material sequenced was peripheral blood. This sequence originates from a man in his fifties or sixties with active COVID-19. CDR3 nucleotides: TGTGCCAGCAGCCAAGATAGGGGAGCGGGGGGCCAAGAGACCCAGTACTTC. Its translation is CASSQDRGAGGQETQYF.